The entry below gives a single T cell receptor (beta chain) sequence along with its context. These data belong to a study of cytomegalovirus exposure and HLA in healthy donors. CDR1 and CDR2 from the germline V gene are SGHDT and YYEEEE. The CDR3 consists of 13 residues. V shed 4 bases and J shed 2 bases, with 10 bases lying between them. Assay used: immunoSEQ multiplex PCR; TCRdb lists only in-frame clones, some missing. The sample records about 120,000 clones, under 90% being singletons. Sequenced input: PBMCs. The receptor was isolated from a woman aged 25 to 39 in good health and CMV-seronegative. This rearrangement joins TRBV5-6 to TRBJ2-7; TRBD2 is a possible D gene (5 bases). This CDR3 reads CASSPVGTYEQYF. The CDR3, as DNA: TGTGCCAGCAGCCCCGTCGGGACCTACGAGCAGTACTTC.